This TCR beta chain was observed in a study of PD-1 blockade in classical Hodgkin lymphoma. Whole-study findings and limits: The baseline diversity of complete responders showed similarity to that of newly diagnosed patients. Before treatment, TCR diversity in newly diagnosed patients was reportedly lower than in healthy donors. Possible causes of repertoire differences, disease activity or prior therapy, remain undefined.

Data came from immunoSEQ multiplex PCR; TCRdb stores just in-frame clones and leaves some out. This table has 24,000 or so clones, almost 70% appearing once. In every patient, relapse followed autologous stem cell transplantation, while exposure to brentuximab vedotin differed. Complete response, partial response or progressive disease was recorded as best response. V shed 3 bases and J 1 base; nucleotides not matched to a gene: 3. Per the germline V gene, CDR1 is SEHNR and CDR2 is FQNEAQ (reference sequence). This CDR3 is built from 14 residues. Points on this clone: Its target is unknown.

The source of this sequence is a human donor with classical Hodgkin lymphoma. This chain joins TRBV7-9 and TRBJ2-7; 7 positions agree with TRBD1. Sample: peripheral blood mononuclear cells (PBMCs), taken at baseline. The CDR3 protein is CASSFLDRSYEQYF. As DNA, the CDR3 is TGTGCCAGCAGCTTCCTGGACAGGTCCTACGAGCAGTACTTC.